These 13 T cell receptor beta chains were sequenced from one sample in a study of response to subunit inactivated influenza vaccine. TCRdb re-derived calls from the RT-PCR reads in MiXCR, one entry per CDR3 protein. The table shows roughly 780,000 distinct CDR3 sequences, with approximately 17% occurring only once. Here the sequenced sample was PBMCs from blood, taken more than 4 days after vaccination. All receptors derive from a man aged 50 to 59 who received an inactivated influenza vaccine.

The sample holds a few counts of this clonotype. The CDR3 spells CASSIPGLAADTQYF. The CDR3 nucleotides read TGTGCCAGTAGTATACCGGGACTAGCGGCAGATACGCAGTATTTT. J is TRBJ2-3 and V is TRBV19; TRBD2 agrees at 11 bases. Germline assignment: CDR1 LNHDA and CDR2 SQIVND (reference sequence). After removal of 2 bases from V and 4 bases from J, the junction contained 2 bases not matched to a gene. This CDR3 comprises 15 residues.

The J gene is TRBJ2-3, the V gene TRBV7-3, with D possibly TRBD1 on 5 matching bases. The CDR3 consists of 16 residues. V was clipped by 1 base and J by 3 bases, with 14 bases between them. Germline CDR1 reads SGHTA; CDR2 reads FQGTGA. DNA for the CDR3: TGTGCCAGCAGCTTAAACGGGTGGAGACAGACAGATACGCAGTATTTT. Translating it yields CASSLNGWRQTDTQYF.

The gene calls are TRBV5-5 and TRBJ2-7, with D unclear. V shed 2 bases and J shed 0 bases, with 12 bases lying between them. Germline V lookup: CDR1 SGHKS, CDR2 YYEKEE (reference sequence). The CDR3 has 15 amino acids. The CDR3 coding sequence is TGTGCCAGCAGCTTTAGGATGGCAGGCTCCTACGAGCAGTACTTC. It yields the protein CASSFRMAGSYEQYF.

This clonotype was seen only a few times. The chain carries TRBV4-3 and TRBJ2-3; D possibly corresponds to TRBD2 (6 bases). Germline CDR1 reads LGHNA; CDR2 reads YSLEER. CDR3 length: 19 amino acids. V lost 0 bases and J lost 0, with 19 bases in between. The chain's CDR3 is CASSQEQSPSGLSTDTQYF. CDR3 in DNA: TGCGCCAGCAGCCAAGAGCAGTCCCCTTCGGGACTTAGCACAGATACGCAGTATTTT.

This clonotype was seen a few times. For the CDR3, the DNA is TGTGCCAGCAGTTGGGGACAGCTCAATCAGCCCCAGCATTTT. Amino acids: CASSWGQLNQPQHF. This rearrangement joins TRBV12-3 or TRBV12-4 to TRBJ1-5, with 7 bases aligning to TRBD1. V shed 4 bases and J 3 bases; nucleotides not matched to a gene: 3. The CDR3 spans 14 residues.

This chain connects TRBV5-1 to TRBJ2-5, with TRBD2 identical over 11 bases. The trim removed 4 bases at V and 8 bases at J, leaving 7 bases unmatched. The CDR3 contains 14 residues. The germline gives CDR1 SGHRS, CDR2 YFSETQ. CDR3 coding DNA: TGCGCCAGCAGCCCAACTAGCGGGGGCCCTACCCAGTACTTC. This sequence encodes CASSPTSGGPTQYF. The whole variable domain, filled in from reference TRBV5-1 and TRBJ2-5, reads KAGVTQTPRYLIKTRGQQVTLSCSPISGHRSVSWYQQTPGQGLQFLFEYFSETQRNKGNFPGRFSGRQFSNSRSEMNVSTLELGDSALYLCASSPTSGGPTQYFGPGTRLLVL.

The chain has TRBV7-9 and TRBJ1-4; perhaps TRBD1 as D (6 bases). CDR3 length: 15 amino acids. V was pared by 4 bases and J by 3 bases, with 12 bases between. Germline CDR1 is SEHNR and CDR2 is FQNEAQ (reference sequence). Here the CDR3 DNA reads TGTGCCAGCAGCTCACGGAAGGGGGCTAATGAAAAACTGTTTTTT. This codes for CASSSRKGANEKLFF.

This rearrangement joins TRBV6-1 to TRBJ2-3, with 10 bases lining up with TRBD2. Germline assignment: CDR1 MNHNS and CDR2 SASEGT. V shed 10 bases, J shed 1 base, and the junction held 5 bases outside the gene matches. This CDR3 region has 14 residues. CDR3 amino acids: CATGLAERTDTQYF. CDR3 nucleotides: TGTGCCACCGGACTAGCGGAGCGCACAGATACGCAGTATTTT.

This clonotype was detected only a few times. This chain joins TRBV20-1 and TRBJ2-3; D is ambiguous. V lost 0 bases and J lost 1, with 8 bases in between. The germline gives CDR1 DFQATT, CDR2 SNEGSKA (reference sequence). The CDR3 is 14 residues long. CDR3 residues: CSARDARGTDTQYF. The CDR3 nucleotides are TGCAGTGCTAGAGACGCACGGGGCACAGATACGCAGTATTTT.

This clonotype was recorded at least ten times. CDR3 in DNA: TGCGCCAGCAAGATTACCGGGACAGGGATAAATGAGCAGTTCTTC. It encodes CASKITGTGINEQFF. The genes are TRBV10-2 and TRBJ2-1; 9 nucleotides match TRBD1. V trimming: 7 bases; J trimming: 7 bases; junction bases outside the gene matches: 11. The CDR3 runs to 15 residues. Per germline, CDR1 WSHSY and CDR2 SAAADI.

This clonotype was seen more than once but under ten times. The chain couples TRBV4-3 to TRBJ2-7; 14 bases match TRBD2. Unmatched junction bases numbered 2, after V lost 4 bases and J lost 3 bases. This CDR3 contains 15 residues. CDR1 LGHNA and CDR2 YSLEER come from the germline V gene. This chain's CDR3 is CASSRLAGGRYEQYF. DNA of the CDR3: TGCGCCAGCAGCCGACTAGCGGGGGGGCGCTACGAGCAGTACTTC.

The DNA of the CDR3 is TGTGCCACCAGCAGAAATTTATACGAGCAGTACTTC. Its protein is CATSRNLYEQYF. The genes are TRBV15 and TRBJ2-7; D remains unclear. This CDR3 contains 12 residues. Germline V gene data show CDR1 as LNHNV and CDR2 as YYDKDF (reference sequence). Trimming removed 2 bases at V and 4 bases at J, with 6 bases between.

The chain is built from TRBV29-1 and TRBJ2-1; 14 bases line up with TRBD2. Germline trimming cut 4 bases from V and 7 bases from J; bases unmatched to any gene: 6. This CDR3 has 15 amino acids. Germline V gene sequence: CDR1 SQVTM, CDR2 ANQGSEA. CDR3 amino acids: CSVVRGTSGSNEQFF. CDR3 bases: TGCAGCGTTGTAAGAGGGACTAGCGGGAGTAATGAGCAGTTCTTC.